This TCR beta chain was captured by sequencing in a study of monozygotic twins with inflammatory bowel disease. Study results and caveats: Healthy co-twins showed greater TCRbeta diversity (inverse Simpson) than IBD patients.

The CDR3 is made up of 15 amino acids. From germline, CDR1 is MNHEY and CDR2 SVGEGT. Per sample, reverse transcription was split into eight reactions. UMIs that included a 6-nucleotide sample barcode were added by template switching, which took place during cDNA synthesis. One entry per CDR3 protein, without DNA, is what TCRdb gives after re-calling the 5' RACE reads. The sample has 150,000 to 200,000 distinct CDR3 sequences; the top ten hold roughly 3%. Comments on this clonotype: Its target is unknown.

The sequence was collected from a human donor with ulcerative colitis or Crohn's disease, or a healthy co-twin of an affected twin (not recorded which). The sequencing input was blood. The chain employs TRBV6-2 or TRBV6-3 and TRBJ2-7; TCRdb outputs TRBD1, but without DNA this stays unchecked. Here the CDR3 reads CASLRPGRNYYEQYF.